This T cell receptor (beta chain) was sequenced for a study of blood T cell repertoires in COVID-19. Study overall: The analysed material was cDNA or gDNA that came from T cells, B-cell-depleted T cells, or PBMCs.

Original methodology: From reference gene primer amplification, estimates of nucleated cell counts were derived. Profiled with immunoSEQ multiplex PCR; TCRdb holds only in-frame clones, not every one. V, J and clone size reflect that table, while D and trimming were determined from the DNA. The table has tens of thousands of clones, about nine tenths seen once. The CDR3 covers 13 residues. Germline V lookup: CDR1 MNHEY, CDR2 SVGAGI. V lost 6 bases and J lost 3, with 9 bases in between. The sequenced sample was peripheral blood. The chain is built from TRBV6-5 and TRBJ1-5, with D perhaps TRBD1 (5 bases). This clonotype originated in a woman in her sixties with active COVID-19. CDR3 DNA sequence: TGTGCCAGCAGCACACAGGACAATCAGCCCCAGCATTTT. This gives the protein CASSTQDNQPQHF.